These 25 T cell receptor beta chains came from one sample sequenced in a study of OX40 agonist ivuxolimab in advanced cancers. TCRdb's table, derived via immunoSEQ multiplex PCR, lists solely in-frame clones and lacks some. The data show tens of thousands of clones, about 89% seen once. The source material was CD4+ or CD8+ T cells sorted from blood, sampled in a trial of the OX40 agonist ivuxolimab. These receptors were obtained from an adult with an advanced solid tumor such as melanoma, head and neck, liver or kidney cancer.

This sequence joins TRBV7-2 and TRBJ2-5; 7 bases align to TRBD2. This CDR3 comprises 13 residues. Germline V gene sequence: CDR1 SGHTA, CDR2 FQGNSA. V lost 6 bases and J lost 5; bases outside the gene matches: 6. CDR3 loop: CASREAGEETQYF. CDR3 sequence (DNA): TGTGCCAGCAGGGAGGCGGGAGAGGAGACCCAGTACTTC. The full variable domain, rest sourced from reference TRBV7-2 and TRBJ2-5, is GAGVSQSPSNKVTEKGKDVELRCDPISGHTALYWYRQSLGQGLEFLIYFQGNSAPDKSGLPSDRFSAERTGGSVSTLTIQRTQQEDSAVYLCASREAGEETQYFGPGTRLLVL.

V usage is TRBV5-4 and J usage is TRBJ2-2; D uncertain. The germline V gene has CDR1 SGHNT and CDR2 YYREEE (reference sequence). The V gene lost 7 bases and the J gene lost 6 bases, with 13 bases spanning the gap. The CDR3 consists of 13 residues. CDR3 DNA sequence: TGTGCCAGCGCGGACCCACCTGCCGGGGAGCTGTTTTTT. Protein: CASADPPAGELFF.

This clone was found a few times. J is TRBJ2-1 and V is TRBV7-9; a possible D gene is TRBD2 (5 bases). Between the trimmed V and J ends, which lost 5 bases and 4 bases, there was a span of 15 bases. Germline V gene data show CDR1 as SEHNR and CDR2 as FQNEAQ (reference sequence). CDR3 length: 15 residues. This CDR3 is CASSLEGWGYNEQFF. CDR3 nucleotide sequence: TGTGCCAGCAGCCTCGAGGGCTGGGGATACAATGAGCAGTTCTTC. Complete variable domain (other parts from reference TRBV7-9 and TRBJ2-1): DTGVSQNPRHKITKRGQNVTFRCDPISEHNRLYWYRQTLGQGPEFLTYFQNEAQLEKSRLLSDRFSAERPKGSFSTLEIQRTEQGDSAMYLCASSLEGWGYNEQFFGPGTRLTVL.

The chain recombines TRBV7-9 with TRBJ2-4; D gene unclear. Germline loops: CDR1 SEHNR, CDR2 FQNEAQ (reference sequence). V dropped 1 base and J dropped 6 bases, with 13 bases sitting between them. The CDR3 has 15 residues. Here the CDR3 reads CASSLVEEGLNIQYF. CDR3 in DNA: TGTGCCAGCAGCTTAGTTGAAGAAGGGTTAAACATTCAGTACTTC.

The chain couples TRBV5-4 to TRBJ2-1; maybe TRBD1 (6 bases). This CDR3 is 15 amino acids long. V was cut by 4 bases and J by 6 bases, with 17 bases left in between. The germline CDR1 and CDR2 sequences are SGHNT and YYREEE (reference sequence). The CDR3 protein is CASSMDSSSGNEQFF. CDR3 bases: TGTGCCAGCAGCATGGACAGTTCCTCGGGCAATGAGCAGTTCTTC.

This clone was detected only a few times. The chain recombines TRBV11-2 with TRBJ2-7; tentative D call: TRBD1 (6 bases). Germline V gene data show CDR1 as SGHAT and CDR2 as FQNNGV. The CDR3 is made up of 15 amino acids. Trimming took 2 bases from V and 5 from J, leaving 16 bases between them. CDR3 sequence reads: CASSLIPGATDEQYF. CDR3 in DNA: TGTGCCAGCAGCTTAATCCCAGGGGCTACCGACGAGCAGTACTTC.

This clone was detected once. The chain's CDR3 is CAWTMGGSHQETQYF. CDR3 nucleotide sequence: TGTGCCTGGACCATGGGGGGCAGTCATCAAGAGACCCAGTACTTC. The V call is TRBV30, the J call TRBJ2-5; either TRBD1 or TRBD2 may supply D (6 bases each). Trimming removed 4 bases at V and 2 bases at J, with 17 bases between. The CDR3 consists of 15 residues. Germline CDR1 is GTSNPN and CDR2 is SVGIG (reference sequence).

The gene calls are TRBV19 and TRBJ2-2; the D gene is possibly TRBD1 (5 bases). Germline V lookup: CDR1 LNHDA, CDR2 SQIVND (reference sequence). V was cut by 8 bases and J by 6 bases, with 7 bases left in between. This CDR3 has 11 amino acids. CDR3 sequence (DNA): TGTGCCAGTGGGGCTTCCGGGGAGCTGTTTTTT. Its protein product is CASGASGELFF.

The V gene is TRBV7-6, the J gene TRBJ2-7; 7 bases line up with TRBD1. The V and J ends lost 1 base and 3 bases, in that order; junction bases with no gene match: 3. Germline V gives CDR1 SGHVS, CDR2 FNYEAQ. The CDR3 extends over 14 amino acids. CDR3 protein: CASSLGDSSYEQYF. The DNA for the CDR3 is TGTGCCAGCAGCTTAGGGGACAGTAGCTACGAGCAGTACTTC.

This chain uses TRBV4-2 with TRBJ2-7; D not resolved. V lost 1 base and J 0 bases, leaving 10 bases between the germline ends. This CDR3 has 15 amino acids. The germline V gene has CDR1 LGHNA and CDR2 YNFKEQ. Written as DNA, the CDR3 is TGTGCCAGCAGCCAAGGTCGCCAGACCTCCTACGAGCAGTACTTC. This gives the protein CASSQGRQTSYEQYF.

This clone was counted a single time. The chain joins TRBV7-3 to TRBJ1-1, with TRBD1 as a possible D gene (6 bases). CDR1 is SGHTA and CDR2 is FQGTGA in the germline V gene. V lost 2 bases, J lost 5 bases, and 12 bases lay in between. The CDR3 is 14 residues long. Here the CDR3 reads CASSLWGAETEAFF. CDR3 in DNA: TGTGCCAGCAGCTTATGGGGGGCAGAGACTGAAGCTTTCTTT.

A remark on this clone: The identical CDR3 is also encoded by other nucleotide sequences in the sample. DNA of the CDR3: TGCGCCAGCAGCGCGGGGACAGACCAAGAGACCCAGTACTTC. This codes for CASSAGTDQETQYF. V usage is TRBV5-1 and J usage is TRBJ2-5; tentative D call: TRBD1 (7 bases). CDR1 is SGHRS and CDR2 is YFSETQ in the germline V gene. Trimming removed 4 bases from V and 0 bases from J, with 10 bases in between. The CDR3 consists of 14 residues.

CDR3 region: CASSSRDQSYNEQFF. The CDR3 DNA reads TGTGCCAGCAGCTCCCGGGACCAATCCTACAATGAGCAGTTCTTC. The chain uses TRBV7-9 and TRBJ2-1, with D possibly called TRBD1 or TRBD2 (5 bases each). Deletions cut 4 bases from V and 1 base from J, with 11 bases between. The CDR3 covers 15 residues. CDR1 is SEHNR, CDR2 FQNEAQ, per germline (reference sequence).

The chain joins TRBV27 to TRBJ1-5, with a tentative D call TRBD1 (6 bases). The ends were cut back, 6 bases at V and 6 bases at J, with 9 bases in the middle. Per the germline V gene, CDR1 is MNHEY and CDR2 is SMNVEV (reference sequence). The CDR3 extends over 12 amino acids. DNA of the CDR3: TGTGCCAGCAGACAGGGTGGTCAGCCCCAGCATTTT. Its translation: CASRQGGQPQHF.

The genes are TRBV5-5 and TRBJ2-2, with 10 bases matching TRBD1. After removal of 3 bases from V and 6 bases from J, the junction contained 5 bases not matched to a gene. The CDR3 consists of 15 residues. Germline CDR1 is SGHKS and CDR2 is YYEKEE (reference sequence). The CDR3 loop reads CASSSDRGQPGELFF. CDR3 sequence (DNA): TGTGCCAGCAGCTCCGACAGGGGGCAACCCGGGGAGCTGTTTTTT.

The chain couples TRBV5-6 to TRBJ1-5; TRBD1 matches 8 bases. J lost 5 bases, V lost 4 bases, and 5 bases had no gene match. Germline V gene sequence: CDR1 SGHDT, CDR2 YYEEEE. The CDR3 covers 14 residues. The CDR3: CASSPGTGYQPQHF. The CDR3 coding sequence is TGTGCCAGCAGCCCCGGGACAGGTTATCAGCCCCAGCATTTT. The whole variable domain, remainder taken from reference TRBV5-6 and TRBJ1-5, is DAGVTQSPTHLIKTRGQQVTLRCSPKSGHDTVSWYQQALGQGPQFIFQYYEEEERQRGNFPDRFSGHQFPNYSSELNVNALLLGDSALYLCASSPGTGYQPQHFGDGTRLSIL.

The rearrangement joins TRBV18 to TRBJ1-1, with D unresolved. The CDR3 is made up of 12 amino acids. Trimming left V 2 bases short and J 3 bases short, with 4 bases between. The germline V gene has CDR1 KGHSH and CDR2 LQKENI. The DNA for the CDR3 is TGTGCCAGCTCACCAGGAGACACTGAAGCTTTCTTT. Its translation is CASSPGDTEAFF. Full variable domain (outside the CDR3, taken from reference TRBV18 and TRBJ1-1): NAGVMQNPRHLVRRRGQEARLRCSPMKGHSHVYWYRQLPEEGLKFMVYLQKENIIDESGMPKERFSAEFPKEGPSILRIQQVVRGDSAAYFCASSPGDTEAFFGQGTRLTVV.

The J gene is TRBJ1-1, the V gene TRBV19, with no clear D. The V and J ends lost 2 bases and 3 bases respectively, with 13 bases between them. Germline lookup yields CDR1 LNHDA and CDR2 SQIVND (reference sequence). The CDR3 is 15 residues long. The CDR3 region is CASSISITGYTEAFF. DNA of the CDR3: TGTGCCAGTAGTATATCAATAACGGGGTACACTGAAGCTTTCTTT.

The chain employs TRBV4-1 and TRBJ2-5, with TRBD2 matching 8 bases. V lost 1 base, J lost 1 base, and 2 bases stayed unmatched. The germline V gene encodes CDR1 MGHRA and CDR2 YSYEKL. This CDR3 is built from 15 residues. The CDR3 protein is CASSQVSGAQETQYF. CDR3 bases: TGCGCCAGCAGCCAAGTTAGCGGGGCCCAAGAGACCCAGTACTTC.

CDR3 protein: CASSVAPGGGYEQYF. In nucleotides, the CDR3 is TGTGCCAGCAGCGTAGCTCCGGGAGGGGGATACGAGCAGTACTTC. The rearrangement uses TRBV9 and TRBJ2-7; TRBD2 matches at 8 bases. Germline V gene sequence: CDR1 SGDLS, CDR2 YYNGEE. With V trimmed by 0 bases and J by 4 bases, 6 bases remained unmatched. The CDR3 runs 15 residues.

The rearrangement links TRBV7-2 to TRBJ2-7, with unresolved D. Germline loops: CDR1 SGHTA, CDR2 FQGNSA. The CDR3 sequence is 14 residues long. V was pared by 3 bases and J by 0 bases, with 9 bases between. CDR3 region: CASSLMGSSYEQYF. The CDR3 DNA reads TGTGCCAGCAGCTTGATGGGAAGCTCCTACGAGCAGTACTTC.

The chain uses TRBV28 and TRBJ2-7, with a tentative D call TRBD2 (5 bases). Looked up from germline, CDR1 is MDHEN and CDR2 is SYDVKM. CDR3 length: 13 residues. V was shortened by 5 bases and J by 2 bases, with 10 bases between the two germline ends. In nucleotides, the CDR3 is TGTGCCAGCAGTGACGGGATGCCCTACGAGCAGTACTTC. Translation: CASSDGMPYEQYF. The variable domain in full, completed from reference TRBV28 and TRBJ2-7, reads DVKVTQSSRYLVKRTGEKVFLECVQDMDHENMFWYRQDPGLGLRLIYFSYDVKMKEKGDIPEGYSVSREKKERFSLILESASTNQTSMYLCASSDGMPYEQYFGPGTRLTVT.

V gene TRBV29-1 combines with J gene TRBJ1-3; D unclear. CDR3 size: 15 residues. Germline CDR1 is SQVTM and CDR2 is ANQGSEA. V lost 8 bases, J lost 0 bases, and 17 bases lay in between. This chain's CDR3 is CSSLVGEDSGNTIYF. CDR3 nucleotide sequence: TGCAGCTCCCTTGTAGGTGAAGACTCTGGAAACACCATATATTTT.

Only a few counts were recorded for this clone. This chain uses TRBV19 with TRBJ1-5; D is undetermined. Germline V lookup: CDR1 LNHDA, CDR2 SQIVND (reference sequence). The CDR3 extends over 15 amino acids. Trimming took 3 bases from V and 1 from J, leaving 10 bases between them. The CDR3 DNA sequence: TGTGCCAGTAGTATGGTGGTCGGGAGCAATCAGCCCCAGCATTTT. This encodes CASSMVVGSNQPQHF.

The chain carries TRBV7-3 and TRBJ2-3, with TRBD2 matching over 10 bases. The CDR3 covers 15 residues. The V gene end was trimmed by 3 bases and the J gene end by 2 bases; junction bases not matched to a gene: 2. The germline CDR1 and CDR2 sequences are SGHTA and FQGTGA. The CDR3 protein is CASSFGLADTDTQYF. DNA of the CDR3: TGTGCCAGCAGCTTCGGACTAGCGGACACAGATACGCAGTATTTT. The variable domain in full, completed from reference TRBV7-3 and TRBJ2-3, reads GAGVSQTPSNKVTEKGKYVELRCDPISGHTALYWYRQSLGQGPEFLIYFQGTGAADDSGLPNDRFFAVRPEGSVSTLKIQRTERGDSAVYLCASSFGLADTDTQYFGPGTRLTVL.